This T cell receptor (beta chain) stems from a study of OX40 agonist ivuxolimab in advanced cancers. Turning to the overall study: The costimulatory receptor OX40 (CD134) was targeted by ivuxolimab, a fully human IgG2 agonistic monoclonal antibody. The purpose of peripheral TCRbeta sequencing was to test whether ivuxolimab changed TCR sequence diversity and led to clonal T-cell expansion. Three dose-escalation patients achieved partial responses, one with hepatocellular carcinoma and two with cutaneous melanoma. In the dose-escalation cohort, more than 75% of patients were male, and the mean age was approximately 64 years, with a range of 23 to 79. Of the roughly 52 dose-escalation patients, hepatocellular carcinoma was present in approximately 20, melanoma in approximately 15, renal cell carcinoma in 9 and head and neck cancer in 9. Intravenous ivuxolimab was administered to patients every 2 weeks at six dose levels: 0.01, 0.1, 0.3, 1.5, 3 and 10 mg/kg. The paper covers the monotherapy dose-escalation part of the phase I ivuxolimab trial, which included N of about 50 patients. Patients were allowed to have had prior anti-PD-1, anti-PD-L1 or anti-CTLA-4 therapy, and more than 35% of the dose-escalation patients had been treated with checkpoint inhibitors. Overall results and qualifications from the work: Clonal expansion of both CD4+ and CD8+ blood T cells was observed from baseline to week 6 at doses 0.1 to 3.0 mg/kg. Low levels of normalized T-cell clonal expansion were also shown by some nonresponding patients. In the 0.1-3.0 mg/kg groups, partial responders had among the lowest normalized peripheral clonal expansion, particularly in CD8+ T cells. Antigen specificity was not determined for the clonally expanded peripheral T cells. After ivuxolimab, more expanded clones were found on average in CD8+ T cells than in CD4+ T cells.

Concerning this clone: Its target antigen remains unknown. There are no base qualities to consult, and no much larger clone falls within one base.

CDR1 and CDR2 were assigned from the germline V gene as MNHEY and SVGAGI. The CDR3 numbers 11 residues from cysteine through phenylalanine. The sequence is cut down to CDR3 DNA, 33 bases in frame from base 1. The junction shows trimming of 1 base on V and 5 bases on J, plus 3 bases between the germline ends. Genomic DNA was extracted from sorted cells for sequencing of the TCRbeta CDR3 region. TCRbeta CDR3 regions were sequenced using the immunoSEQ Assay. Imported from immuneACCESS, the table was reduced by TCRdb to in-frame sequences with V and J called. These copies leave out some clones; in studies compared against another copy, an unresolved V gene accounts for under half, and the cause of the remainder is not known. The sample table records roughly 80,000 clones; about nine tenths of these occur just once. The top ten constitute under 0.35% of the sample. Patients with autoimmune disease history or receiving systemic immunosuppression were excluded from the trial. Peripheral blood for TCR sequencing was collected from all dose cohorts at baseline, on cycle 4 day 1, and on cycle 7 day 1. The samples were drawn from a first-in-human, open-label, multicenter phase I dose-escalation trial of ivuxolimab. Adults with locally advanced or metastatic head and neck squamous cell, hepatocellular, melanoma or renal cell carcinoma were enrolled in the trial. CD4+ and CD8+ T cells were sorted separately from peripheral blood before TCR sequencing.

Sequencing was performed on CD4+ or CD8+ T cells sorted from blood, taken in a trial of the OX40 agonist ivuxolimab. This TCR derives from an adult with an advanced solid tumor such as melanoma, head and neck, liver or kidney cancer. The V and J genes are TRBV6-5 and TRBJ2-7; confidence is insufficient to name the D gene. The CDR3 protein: CASSYFDEQYF. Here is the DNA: TGTGCCAGCAGTTACTTCGACGAGCAGTACTTC.